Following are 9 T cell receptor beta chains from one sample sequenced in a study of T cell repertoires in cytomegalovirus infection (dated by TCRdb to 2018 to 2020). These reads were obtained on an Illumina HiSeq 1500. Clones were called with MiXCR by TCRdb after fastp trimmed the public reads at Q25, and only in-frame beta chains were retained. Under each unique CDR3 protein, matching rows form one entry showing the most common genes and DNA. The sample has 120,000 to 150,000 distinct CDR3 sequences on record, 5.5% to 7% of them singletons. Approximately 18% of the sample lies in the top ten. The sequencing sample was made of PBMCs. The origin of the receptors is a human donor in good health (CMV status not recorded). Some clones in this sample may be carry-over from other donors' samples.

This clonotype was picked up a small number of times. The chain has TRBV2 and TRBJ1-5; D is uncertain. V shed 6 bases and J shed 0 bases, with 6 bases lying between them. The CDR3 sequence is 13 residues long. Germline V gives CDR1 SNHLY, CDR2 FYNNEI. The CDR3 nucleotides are TGTGCCAGCAGGGATCGTAGCAATCAGCCCCAGCATTTT. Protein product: CASRDRSNQPQHF.

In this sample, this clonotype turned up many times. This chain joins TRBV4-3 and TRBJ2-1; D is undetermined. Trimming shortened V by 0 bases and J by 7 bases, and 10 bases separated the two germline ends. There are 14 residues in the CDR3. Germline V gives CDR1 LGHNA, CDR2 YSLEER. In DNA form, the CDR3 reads TGCGCCAGCAGCCAAGATCGGACGTCTAATGAGCAGTTCTTC. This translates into CASSQDRTSNEQFF.

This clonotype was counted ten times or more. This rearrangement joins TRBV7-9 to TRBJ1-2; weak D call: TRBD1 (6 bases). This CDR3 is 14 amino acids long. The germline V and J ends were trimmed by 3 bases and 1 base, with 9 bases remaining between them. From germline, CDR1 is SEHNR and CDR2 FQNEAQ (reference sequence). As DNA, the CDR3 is TGTGCCAGCAGCTTTGGACAGCGTAACTATGGCTACACCTTC. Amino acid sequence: CASSFGQRNYGYTF.

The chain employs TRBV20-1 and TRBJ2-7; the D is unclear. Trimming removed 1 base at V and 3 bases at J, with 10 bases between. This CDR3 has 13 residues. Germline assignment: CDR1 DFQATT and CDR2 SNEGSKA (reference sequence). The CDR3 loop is CSARVLDGYEQYF. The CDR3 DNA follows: TGCAGTGCTAGAGTTTTGGACGGCTACGAGCAGTACTTC.

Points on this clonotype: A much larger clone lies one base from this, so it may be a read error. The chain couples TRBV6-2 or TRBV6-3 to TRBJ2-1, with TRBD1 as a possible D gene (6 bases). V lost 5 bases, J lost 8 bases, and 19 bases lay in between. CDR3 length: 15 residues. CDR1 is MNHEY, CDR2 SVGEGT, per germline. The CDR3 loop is CASSPDGTWFDEQFF. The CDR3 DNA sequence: TGTGCCAGCAGTCCTGACGGGACATGGTTCGATGAGCAGTTCTTC.

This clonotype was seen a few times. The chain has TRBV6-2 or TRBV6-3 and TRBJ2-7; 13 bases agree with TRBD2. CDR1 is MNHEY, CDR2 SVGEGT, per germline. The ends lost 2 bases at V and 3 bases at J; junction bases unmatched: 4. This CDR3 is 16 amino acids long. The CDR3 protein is CASSYGTSGEVYEQYF. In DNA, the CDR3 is TGTGCCAGCAGTTACGGGACTAGCGGGGAGGTCTACGAGCAGTACTTC.

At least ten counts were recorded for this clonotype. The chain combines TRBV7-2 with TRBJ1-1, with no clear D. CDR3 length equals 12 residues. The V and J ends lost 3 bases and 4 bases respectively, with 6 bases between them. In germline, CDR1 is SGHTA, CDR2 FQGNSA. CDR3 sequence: CASSFGSTEAFF. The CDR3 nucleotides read TGTGCCAGCAGCTTCGGGTCCACTGAAGCTTTCTTT. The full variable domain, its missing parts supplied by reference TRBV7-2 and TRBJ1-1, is GAGVSQSPSNKVTEKGKDVELRCDPISGHTALYWYRQSLGQGLEFLIYFQGNSAPDKSGLPSDRFSAERTGGSVSTLTIQRTQQEDSAVYLCASSFGSTEAFFGQGTRLTVV.

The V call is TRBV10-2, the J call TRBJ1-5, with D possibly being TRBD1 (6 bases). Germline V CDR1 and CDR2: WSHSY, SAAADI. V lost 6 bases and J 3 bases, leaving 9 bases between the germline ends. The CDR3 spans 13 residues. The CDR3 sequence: CASSGDTNQPQHF. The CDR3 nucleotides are TGCGCCAGCAGCGGGGACACCAATCAGCCCCAGCATTTT.

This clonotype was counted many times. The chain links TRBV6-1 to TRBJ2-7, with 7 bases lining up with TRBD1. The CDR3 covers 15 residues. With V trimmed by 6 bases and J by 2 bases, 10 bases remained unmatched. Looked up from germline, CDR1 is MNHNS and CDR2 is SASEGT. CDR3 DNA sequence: TGTGCCAGCAGATACGGACAGGCGACGACCTACGAGCAGTACTTC. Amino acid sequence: CASRYGQATTYEQYF.